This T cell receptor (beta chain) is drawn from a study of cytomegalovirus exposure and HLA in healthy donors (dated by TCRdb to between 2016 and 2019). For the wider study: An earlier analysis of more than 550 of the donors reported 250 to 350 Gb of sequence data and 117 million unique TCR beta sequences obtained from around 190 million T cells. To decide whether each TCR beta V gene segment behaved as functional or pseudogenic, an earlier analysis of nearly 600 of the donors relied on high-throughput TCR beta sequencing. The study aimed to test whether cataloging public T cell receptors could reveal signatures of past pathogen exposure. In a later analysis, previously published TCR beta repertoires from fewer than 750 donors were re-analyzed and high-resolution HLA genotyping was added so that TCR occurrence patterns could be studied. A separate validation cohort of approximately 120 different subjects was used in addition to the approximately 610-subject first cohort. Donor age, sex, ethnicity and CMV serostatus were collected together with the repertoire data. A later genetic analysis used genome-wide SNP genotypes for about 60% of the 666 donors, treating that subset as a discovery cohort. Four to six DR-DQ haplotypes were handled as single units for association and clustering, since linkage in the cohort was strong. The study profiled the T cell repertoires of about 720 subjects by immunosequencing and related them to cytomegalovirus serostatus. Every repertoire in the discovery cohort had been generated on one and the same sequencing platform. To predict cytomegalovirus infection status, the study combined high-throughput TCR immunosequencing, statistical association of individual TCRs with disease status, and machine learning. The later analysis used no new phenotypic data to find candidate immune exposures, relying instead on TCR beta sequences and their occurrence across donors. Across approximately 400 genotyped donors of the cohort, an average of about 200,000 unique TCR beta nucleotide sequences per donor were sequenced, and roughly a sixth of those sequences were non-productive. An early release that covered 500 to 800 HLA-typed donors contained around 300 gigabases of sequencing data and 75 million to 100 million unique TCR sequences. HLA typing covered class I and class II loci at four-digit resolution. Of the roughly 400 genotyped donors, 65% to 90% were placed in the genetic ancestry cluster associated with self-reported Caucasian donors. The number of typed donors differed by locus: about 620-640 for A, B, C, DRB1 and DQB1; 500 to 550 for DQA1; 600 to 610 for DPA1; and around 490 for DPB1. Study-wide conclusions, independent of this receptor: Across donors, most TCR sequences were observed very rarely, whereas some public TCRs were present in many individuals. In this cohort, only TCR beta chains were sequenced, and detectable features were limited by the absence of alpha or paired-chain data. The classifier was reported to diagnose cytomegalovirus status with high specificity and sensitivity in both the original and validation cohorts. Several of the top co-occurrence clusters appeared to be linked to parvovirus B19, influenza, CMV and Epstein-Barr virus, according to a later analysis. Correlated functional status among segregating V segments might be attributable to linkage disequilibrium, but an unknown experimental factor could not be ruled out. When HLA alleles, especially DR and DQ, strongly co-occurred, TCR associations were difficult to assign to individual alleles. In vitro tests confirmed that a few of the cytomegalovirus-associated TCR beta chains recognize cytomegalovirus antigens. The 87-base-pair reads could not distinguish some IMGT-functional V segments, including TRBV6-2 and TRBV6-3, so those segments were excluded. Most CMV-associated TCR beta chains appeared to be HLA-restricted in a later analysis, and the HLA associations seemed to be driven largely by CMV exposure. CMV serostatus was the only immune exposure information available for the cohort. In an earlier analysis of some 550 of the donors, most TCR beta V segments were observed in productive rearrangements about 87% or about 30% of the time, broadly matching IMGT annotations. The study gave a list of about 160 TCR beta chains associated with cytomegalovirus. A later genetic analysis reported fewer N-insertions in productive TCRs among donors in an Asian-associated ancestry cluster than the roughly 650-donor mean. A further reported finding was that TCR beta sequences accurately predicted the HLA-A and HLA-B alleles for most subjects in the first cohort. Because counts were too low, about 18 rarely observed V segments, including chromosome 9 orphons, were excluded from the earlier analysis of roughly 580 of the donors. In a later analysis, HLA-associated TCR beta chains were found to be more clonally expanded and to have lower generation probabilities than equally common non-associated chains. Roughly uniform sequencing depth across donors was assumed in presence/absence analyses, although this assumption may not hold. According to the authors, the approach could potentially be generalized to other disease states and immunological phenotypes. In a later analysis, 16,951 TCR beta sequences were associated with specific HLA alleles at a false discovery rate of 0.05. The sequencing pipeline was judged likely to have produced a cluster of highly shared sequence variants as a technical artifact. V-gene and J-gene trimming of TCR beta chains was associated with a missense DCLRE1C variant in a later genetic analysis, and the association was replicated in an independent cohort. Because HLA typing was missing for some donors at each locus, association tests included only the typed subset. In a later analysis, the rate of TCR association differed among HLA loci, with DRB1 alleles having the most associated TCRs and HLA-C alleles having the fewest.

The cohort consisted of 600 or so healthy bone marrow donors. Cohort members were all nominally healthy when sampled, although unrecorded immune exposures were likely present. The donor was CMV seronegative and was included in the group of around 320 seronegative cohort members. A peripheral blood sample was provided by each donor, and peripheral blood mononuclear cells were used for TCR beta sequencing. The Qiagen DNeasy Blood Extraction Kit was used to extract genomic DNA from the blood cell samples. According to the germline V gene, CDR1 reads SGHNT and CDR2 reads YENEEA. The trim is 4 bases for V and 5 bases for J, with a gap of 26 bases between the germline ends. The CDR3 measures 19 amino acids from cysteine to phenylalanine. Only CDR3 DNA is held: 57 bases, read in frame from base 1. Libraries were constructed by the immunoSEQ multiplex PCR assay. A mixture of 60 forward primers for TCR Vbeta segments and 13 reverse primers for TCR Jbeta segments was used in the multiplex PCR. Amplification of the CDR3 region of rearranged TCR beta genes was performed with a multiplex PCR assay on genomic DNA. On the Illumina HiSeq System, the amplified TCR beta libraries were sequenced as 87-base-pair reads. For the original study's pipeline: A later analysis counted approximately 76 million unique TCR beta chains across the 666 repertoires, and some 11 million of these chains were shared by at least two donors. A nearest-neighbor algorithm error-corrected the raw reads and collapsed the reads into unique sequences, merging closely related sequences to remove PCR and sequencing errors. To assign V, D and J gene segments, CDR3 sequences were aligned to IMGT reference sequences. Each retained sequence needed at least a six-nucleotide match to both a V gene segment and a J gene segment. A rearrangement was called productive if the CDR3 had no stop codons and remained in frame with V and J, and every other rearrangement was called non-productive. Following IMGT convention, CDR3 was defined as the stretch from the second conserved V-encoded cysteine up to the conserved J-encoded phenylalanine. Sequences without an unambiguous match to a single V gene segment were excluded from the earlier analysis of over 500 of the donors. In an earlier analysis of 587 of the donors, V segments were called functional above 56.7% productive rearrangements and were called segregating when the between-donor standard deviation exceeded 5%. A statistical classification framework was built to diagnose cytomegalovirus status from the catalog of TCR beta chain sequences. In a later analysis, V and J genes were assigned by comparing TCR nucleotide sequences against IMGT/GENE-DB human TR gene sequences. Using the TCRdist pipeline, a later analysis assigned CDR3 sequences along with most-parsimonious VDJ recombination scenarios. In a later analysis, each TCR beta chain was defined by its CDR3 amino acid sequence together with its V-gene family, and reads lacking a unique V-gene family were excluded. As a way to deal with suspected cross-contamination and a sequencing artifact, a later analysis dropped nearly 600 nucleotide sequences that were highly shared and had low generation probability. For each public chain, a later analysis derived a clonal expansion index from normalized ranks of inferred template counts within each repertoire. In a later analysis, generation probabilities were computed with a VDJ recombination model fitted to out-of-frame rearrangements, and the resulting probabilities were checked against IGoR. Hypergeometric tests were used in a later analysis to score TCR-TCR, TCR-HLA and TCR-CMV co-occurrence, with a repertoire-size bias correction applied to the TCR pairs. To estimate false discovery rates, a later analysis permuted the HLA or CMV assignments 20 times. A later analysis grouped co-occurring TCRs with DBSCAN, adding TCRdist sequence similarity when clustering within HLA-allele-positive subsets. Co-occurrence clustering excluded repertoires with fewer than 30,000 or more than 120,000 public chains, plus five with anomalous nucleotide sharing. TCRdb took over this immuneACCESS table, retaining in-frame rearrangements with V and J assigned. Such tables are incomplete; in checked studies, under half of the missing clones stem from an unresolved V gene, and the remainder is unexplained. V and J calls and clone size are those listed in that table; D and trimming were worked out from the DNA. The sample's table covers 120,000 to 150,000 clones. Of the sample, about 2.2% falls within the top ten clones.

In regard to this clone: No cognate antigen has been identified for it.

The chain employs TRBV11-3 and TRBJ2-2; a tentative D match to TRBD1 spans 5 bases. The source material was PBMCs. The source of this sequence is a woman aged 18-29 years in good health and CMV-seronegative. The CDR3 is CASSSLRAPRGVWTGELFF. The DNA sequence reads TGTGCCAGCAGCTCCCTCCGGGCCCCTAGGGGTGTGTGGACCGGGGAGCTGTTTTTT.